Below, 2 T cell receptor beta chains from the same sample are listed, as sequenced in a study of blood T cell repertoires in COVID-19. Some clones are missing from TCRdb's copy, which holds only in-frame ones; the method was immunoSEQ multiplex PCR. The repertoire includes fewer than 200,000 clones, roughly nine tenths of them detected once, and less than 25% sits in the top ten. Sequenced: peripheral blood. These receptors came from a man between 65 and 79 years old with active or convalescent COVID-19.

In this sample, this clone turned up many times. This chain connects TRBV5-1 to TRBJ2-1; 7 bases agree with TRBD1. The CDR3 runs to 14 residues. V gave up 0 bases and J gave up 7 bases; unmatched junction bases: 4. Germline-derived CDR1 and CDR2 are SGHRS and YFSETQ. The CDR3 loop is CASSLEAGGNEQFF. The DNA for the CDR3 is TGCGCCAGCAGCTTGGAGGCAGGGGGAAATGAGCAGTTCTTC.

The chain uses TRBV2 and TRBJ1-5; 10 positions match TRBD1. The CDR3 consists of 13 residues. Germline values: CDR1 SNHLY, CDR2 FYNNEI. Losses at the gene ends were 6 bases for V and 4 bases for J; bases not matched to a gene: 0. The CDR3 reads CASRGQGNQPQHF. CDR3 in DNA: TGTGCCAGCAGGGGACAGGGGAATCAGCCCCAGCATTTT.